The TCR beta chain described here comes from a study of post-analysis software for immune sequencing data (dated by TCRdb to about 2015). A note on the overall study: Relapsing-remitting, secondary progressive and progressive-relapsing multiple sclerosis were recorded as disease courses, and subtype annotation was lacking for some patients. The multiple sclerosis patient repertoires were compared with 11 previously published healthy control repertoires from donors aged 6 to 25 years. A subset of samples was prepared in parallel using single-end sample barcoding, then pooled and co-amplified after Illumina adapter ligation. General findings and caveats noted by the study authors: Significantly higher frequencies in patients than in controls were found for five or six TRBV segments, including TRBV5-6, TRBV5-1 and TRBV20-1. Compared with controls, multiple sclerosis patients had significantly lower normalized Chao1 diversity, a finding suggesting substantial peripheral T-cell clonal expansion. The multiple sclerosis patient group was slightly younger than the control group. Direct clustering with F measure revealed strong co-clustering of samples prepared in the same batch, which led to a batch-effect correction.

The method was PCR. The run used an Illumina HiSeq 2500. Unique molecular identifiers were incorporated into TCR beta cDNA libraries to reduce PCR and sequencing biases. Some 500,000 cDNA molecules were obtained for every 1 to 10 million input T cells, so each molecule roughly corresponded to one T cell. Patient libraries were prepared and sequenced with the same protocol used for the earlier healthy control dataset. Within a given batch, samples were prepared together, multiplexed and sequenced on the same HiSeq lane. The paper's processing steps were these. Raw barcoded reads were processed with MIGEC, discarding single-read molecular identifier groups before consensus assembly and CDR3 extraction. Clonotype tables were post-analysed with VDJtools, and diversity was normalized by down-sampling all datasets to the smallest sample size. To correct batch-related cross-sample contamination, repertoire overlap clustering matched CDR3 amino acid sequences but not nucleotide sequences. TCRdb ran its own pipeline on the public reads, namely fastp trimming at Q25 and MiXCR clone calling, and kept in-frame beta chains. Every CDR3 protein is listed once, alongside the most common genes and DNA of its rows. The V and J calls here are based on TCRdb, not the publication. In this sample the table shows 600,000 to 750,000 distinct CDR3 sequences, approximately 59% of which occur a single time. The ten largest clones represent roughly 10% of the sample.

The germline V gene yields SQVTM for CDR1 and ANQGSEA for CDR2. The CDR3 goes from the cysteine to the phenylalanine over 14 residues. Solely the CDR3 DNA is kept, with 42 bases framed from the first base. V trim: 3 bases; J trim: 2 bases; unmatched bases: 4. To demonstrate the VDJtools post-analysis software, TCR beta repertoires were profiled from the peripheral blood of over ten young patients with multiple sclerosis. The multiple sclerosis patients were children and adolescents ranging in age from 6 to 15 years. Of note for this clonotype: No antigen is known for it. Within one base of it there is no much larger clone, and no base qualities were kept.

The sample taken for sequencing was blood. The chain is encoded by TRBV29-1 joined to TRBJ2-3, with 8 bases matching TRBD1. The clonotype originates from a girl aged 2-10 years with multiple sclerosis. CDR3 sequence: CSVDRQGLTDTQYF. The DNA reads TGCAGCGTTGACCGACAGGGGCTCACAGATACGCAGTATTTT.